This T cell receptor beta chain was retrieved from a study of cytomegalovirus exposure and HLA in healthy donors. Whole-study findings and limits: TRBV6-2, TRBV6-3 and other indistinguishable V segments were excluded. With high specificity and sensitivity, the classifier reportedly diagnosed cytomegalovirus status. Prior analysis indicated that the majority of TCR beta V segments exhibited productivity approximately 87% or approximately 30% of the time.

The CDR3 sequence is 14 residues long. Germline V gives CDR1 ENHRY, CDR2 SYGVKD. The V and J ends lost 7 bases and 7 bases respectively, with 19 bases between them. To note about this clone: Its antigen remains unidentified.

With 60 Vbeta and 13 Jbeta primers, the PCR was carried out. Only in-frame clones appear in the TCRdb table, and some are missing; sequencing was by immunoSEQ multiplex PCR. The data show around 190,000 clones, 78% seen once. This cohort consisted of healthy bone marrow donors. Sequenced: PBMCs. This sequence was found in a female donor in good health and CMV-seronegative. The rearrangement links TRBV10-3 to TRBJ1-1; maybe TRBD1 (5 bases). CDR3 nucleotide sequence: TGTGCCATCACTCCAGGGCGGGGGGGAGATGAAGCTTTCTTT. Protein product: CAITPGRGGDEAFF.